Shown below are 20 T cell receptor beta chains from a single sample sequenced in a study of T cell responses to AZD1222 COVID-19 vaccine (dated by TCRdb to the early 2020s). To prepare the library, the immunoSEQ multiplex PCR assay was applied. TCRdb stores this immuneACCESS table with in-frame sequences only. Part of the clones is absent; in the studies checked, under half of the shortfall reflects unresolved V genes, and no reason is known for the rest. The sample table records 74,000 or so clones; 80% to 90% of these occur just once. The ten largest clonotypes hold approximately 13% of the sample. The sample's time point label, in plain terms: baseline before first vaccination. This specimen was peripheral blood, taken on day 0 of AZD1222 vaccination. Every receptor here comes from an adult in good health.

The V and J genes are TRBV4-3 and TRBJ1-2; no clear D. This CDR3 is 15 amino acids long. V was clipped by 0 bases and J by 3 bases, with 11 bases between them. The germline gives CDR1 LGHNA, CDR2 YSLEER. As DNA, the CDR3 is TGCGCCAGCAGCCAAGATCTGGGCACGTACTATGGCTACACCTTC. It translates to CASSQDLGTYYGYTF.

This chain connects TRBV7-9 to TRBJ1-3; unclear D gene. V lost 1 base, J lost 6 bases, and 22 bases lay in between. The germline gives CDR1 SEHNR, CDR2 FQNEAQ (reference sequence). This CDR3 has 18 residues. This CDR3 is CASSLGFMKAVGENTIYF. The DNA for the CDR3 is TGTGCCAGCAGCTTAGGCTTTATGAAGGCCGTGGGTGAAAACACCATATATTTT.

The chain joins TRBV4-1 to TRBJ1-5; possibly TRBD1 for D (6 bases). CDR1 is MGHRA, CDR2 YSYEKL, per germline. This CDR3 spans 18 amino acids. V shed 1 base and J shed 4 bases, with 20 bases lying between them. Here the CDR3 DNA reads TGCGCCAGCAGCCAAGCCGACGGGGGCAGGTTCCGGAATCAGCCCCAGCATTTT. Its protein product is CASSQADGGRFRNQPQHF.

The CDR3 nucleotides read TGTGCCAGCAGGACGGCGACAGGTTGGATATCGGGCTATGGCTACACCTTC. It yields the protein CASRTATGWISGYGYTF. The V gene is TRBV11-2, the J gene TRBJ1-2, with D maybe TRBD1 (6 bases). The germline V gene has CDR1 SGHAT and CDR2 FQNNGV. The V end lost 6 bases, the J end lost 4 bases, and 24 bases lay between the germline ends. The CDR3 runs 17 residues.

The V gene is TRBV18, the J gene TRBJ2-5; TRBD2 agrees at 7 bases. In germline, CDR1 is KGHSH, CDR2 LQKENI. This CDR3 is 13 amino acids long. Trimming removed 8 bases from V and 2 bases from J; junction bases left unmatched: 5. CDR3 sequence reads: CASGRDEQETQYF. CDR3 DNA sequence: TGTGCCAGCGGGAGGGACGAACAAGAGACCCAGTACTTC.

This chain joins TRBV4-1 and TRBJ1-2, with D unresolved. The CDR3 consists of 17 residues. CDR1 is MGHRA and CDR2 is YSYEKL in the germline V gene. The V end lost 1 base, the J end lost 0 bases, and 15 bases lay between the germline ends. The CDR3 here is CASSQVPEQVPNYGYTF. The CDR3 DNA reads as TGCGCCAGCAGCCAAGTACCTGAGCAGGTTCCTAACTATGGCTACACCTTC.

J is TRBJ1-2 and V is TRBV11-2; no clear D gene. Trimming pared 1 base from V and 4 bases from J, leaving 16 bases between. The CDR3 runs 16 residues. CDR1 is SGHAT and CDR2 is FQNNGV in the germline V gene. The CDR3 is CASSLGGQLPSYGYTF. In nucleotides, the CDR3 is TGTGCCAGCAGCTTAGGCGGGCAGCTTCCTTCCTATGGCTACACCTTC.

This chain links TRBV3-1 (or the pseudogene TRBV3-2) with TRBJ2-2, with TRBD2 matching 10 bases. Germline V gene data show CDR1 as LGHDT and CDR2 as YNNKEL (reference sequence). This CDR3 contains 18 residues. V dropped 1 base and J dropped 2; count of bases not matched to a gene: 7. CDR3 sequence: CASSQVELAGRNTGELFF. The CDR3 nucleotides are TGTGCCAGCAGCCAAGTTGAACTAGCGGGGAGAAACACCGGGGAGCTGTTTTTT.

The genes are TRBV5-4 and TRBJ2-1, with TRBD1 matching over 8 bases. The CDR3 is 15 residues long. The germline V gene encodes CDR1 SGHNT and CDR2 YYREEE (reference sequence). V lost 4 bases to trimming and J lost 0 bases; unmatched junction nucleotides: 3. CDR3 nucleotide sequence: TGTGCCAGCAGCCCGACAGGGGACTCCTACAATGAGCAGTTCTTC. Residues: CASSPTGDSYNEQFF. The whole variable domain, remainder taken from reference TRBV5-4 and TRBJ2-1, is ETGVTQSPTHLIKTRGQQVTLRCSSQSGHNTVSWYQQALGQGPQFIFQYYREEENGRGNFPPRFSGLQFPNYSSELNVNALELDDSALYLCASSPTGDSYNEQFFGPGTRLTVL.

The chain recombines TRBV2 with TRBJ2-7; D is unclear. V lost 4 bases and J lost 0, with 10 bases in between. The CDR3 runs 14 residues. Looked up from germline, CDR1 is SNHLY and CDR2 is FYNNEI. This CDR3 reads CASSVDSASYEQYF. The CDR3 bases are TGTGCCAGCAGTGTAGACTCGGCCTCCTACGAGCAGTACTTC.

J is TRBJ1-2 and V is TRBV4-3; the D is unclear. V lost 4 bases and J lost 6, with 12 bases in between. CDR1 is LGHNA and CDR2 is YSLEER in the germline V gene. The CDR3 totals 13 residues. CDR3 DNA: TGCGCCAGCAGCCGTGGACGGGAGGATGGCTACACCTTC. Protein product: CASSRGREDGYTF.

This sequence joins TRBV29-1 and TRBJ1-4, with 10 bases that match TRBD1. With V trimmed by 6 bases and J by 8 bases, 6 bases remained unmatched. Germline CDR1 and CDR2: SQVTM and ANQGSEA. The CDR3 contains 13 residues. CDR3 bases: TGCAGCGTCCGGACAGGGGGGAACGAAAAACTGTTTTTT. Translated: CSVRTGGNEKLFF.

The V and J genes are TRBV18 and TRBJ1-3, with 8 positions matching TRBD1. The CDR3 length is 22 residues. CDR1 KGHSH and CDR2 LQKENI come from the germline V gene. Trimming removed 2 bases from V and 0 bases from J; junction bases left unmatched: 21. The chain's CDR3 is CASSPRRTGTGNHKASGNTIYF. CDR3 nucleotides: TGTGCCAGCTCACCAAGGAGAACCGGGACAGGAAACCATAAGGCCTCTGGAAACACCATATATTTT.

This clone came up a few times. This sequence joins TRBV18 and TRBJ1-2; TRBD1 agrees at 7 bases. Germline values: CDR1 KGHSH, CDR2 LQKENI. CDR3 size: 15 residues. The ends lost 3 bases at V and 4 bases at J; junction bases unmatched: 8. CDR3 sequence: CASSPAQGGSYGYTF. The CDR3, as DNA: TGTGCCAGCTCACCGGCGCAGGGGGGGTCCTATGGCTACACCTTC.

The chain carries TRBV5-1 and TRBJ1-2, with D hard to call. V was pared by 5 bases and J by 2 bases, with 10 bases between. This CDR3 spans 13 amino acids. Germline-derived CDR1 and CDR2 are SGHRS and YFSETQ. CDR3 residues: CASSREANYGYTF. Here the CDR3 DNA reads TGCGCCAGCAGTCGTGAAGCCAACTATGGCTACACCTTC.

This clone occurred a few times. This CDR3 reads CASSVGGTAQETQYF. The CDR3 coding sequence is TGTGCCAGCAGCGTAGGAGGGACAGCCCAAGAGACCCAGTACTTC. The chain couples TRBV9 to TRBJ2-5; 7 bases are a match to TRBD1. This CDR3 has 15 amino acids. Per the germline V gene, CDR1 is SGDLS and CDR2 is YYNGEE. Unmatched junction bases numbered 3, after V lost 0 bases and J lost 1 base.

This clone was found a few times. The chain has TRBV10-2 and TRBJ2-2; D gene ambiguous. CDR1 is WSHSY, CDR2 SAAADI, per germline. With 11 bases removed from V and 8 bases from J, the gap between germline ends came to 3 bases. This CDR3 has 8 residues. Here the CDR3 DNA reads TGCGCCTGGGGGGAGCTGTTTTTT. It specifies CAWGELFF.

The chain employs TRBV7-6 and TRBJ2-7; 7 bases are a match to TRBD2. V lost 5 bases and J lost 1; bases outside the gene matches: 8. The length of the CDR3 is 15 residues. CDR1 is SGHVS and CDR2 is FNYEAQ in the germline V gene. The CDR3 DNA reads TGTGCCAGCAGCGGGTCCAGCGGGGTGTCCTACGAGCAGTACTTC. It specifies CASSGSSGVSYEQYF.

This chain uses TRBV18 with TRBJ1-4; 8 nucleotides match TRBD1. Germline V gene lookup returns CDR1 KGHSH and CDR2 LQKENI. V lost 1 base to trimming and J lost 3 bases; unmatched junction nucleotides: 1. This CDR3 spans 15 amino acids. Here the CDR3 reads CASSPQTGANEKLFF. Here the CDR3 DNA reads TGTGCCAGCTCACCACAGACAGGGGCTAATGAAAAACTGTTTTTT.

The rearrangement links TRBV18 to TRBJ2-3; D unclear. The DNA end is a closer match to TRBJ1-5, so the J assignment may be wrong. This CDR3 comprises 13 residues. Germline V gene sequence: CDR1 KGHSH, CDR2 LQKENI. In nucleotides, the CDR3 is TGTGCCAGCTCACCACTCTCCGGGAATACGCAGCATTTT. Its protein is CASSPLSGNTQHF.